This TCR beta chain was profiled in a study of shared clonotypes between healthy human individuals. Across the study: Every donor yielded three CD4 naive, three CD4 memory, two CD8 naive and one CD8 memory plate.

Trimming pared 3 bases from V and 5 bases from J, leaving 11 bases between. The CDR3 length is 14 residues. Germline V gene data show CDR1 as LNHDA and CDR2 as SQIVND (reference sequence). This clone was observed a handful of times. The antigen remains undetermined. General study results and limits: Blood alone was sampled, and tissue repertoires likely differ. In the sorted subsets, rarefaction showed sequencing was incomplete despite large depth.

Roughly 200 ng DNA, tens of thousands of T cell genomes, went into each sorted-subset replicate PCR. Assay: immunoSEQ multiplex PCR; the TCRdb copy retains only in-frame clones and omits some. The top ten hold 10% of the sample, which has more than 150,000 clones, 65% to 80% seen once. V is TRBV19 and J is TRBJ1-5; D may be TRBD1 (5 bases). This receptor was identified in a man aged 25 to 40 in good health. Sequencing was done on a sample of memory CD4+ T cells sorted from blood. The subset: CD45RA-negative fraction. The CDR3 sequence: CASSISGGDQPQHF. CDR3 nucleotides: TGTGCCAGTAGTATCTCCGGGGGGGATCAGCCCCAGCATTTT.